The 29 T cell receptor beta chains below were found in one sample sequenced in a study of T cells in Graves' hyperthyroidism and ophthalmopathy (dated by TCRdb to about 2019). The library was produced with multiplex PCR. Sequencing was carried out with an Illumina HiSeq 2000. Amplification of TCR beta CDR3 regions was carried out from RNA transcripts. The first round of RT-PCR for the TCR CDR3 was performed with the HTBI primer set and the Qiagen OneStep RT-PCR kit. The raw public data were reprocessed by TCRdb itself: fastp quality trimming at Q25, MiXCR clonotype calling, in-frame beta chains only. Rows are unified per CDR3 protein, each entry keeping the most common DNA and genes. The sample includes some 380,000 distinct CDR3 sequences, with less than 15% observed a single time. The ten largest clones add up to less than 25% of the sample. The sample taken for sequencing was blood. Receptors were obtained from a man aged 25-45 years with Graves' hyperthyroidism that later progressed to Graves' ophthalmopathy.

This clonotype occurred many times. The chain links TRBV5-1 to TRBJ1-1; D possibly corresponds to TRBD1 (5 bases). Deletions cut 0 bases from V and 5 bases from J, with 11 bases between. Germline V lookup: CDR1 SGHRS, CDR2 YFSETQ. The CDR3 is 14 amino acids. CDR3 sequence (DNA): TGCGCCAGCAGCTTGGAACCAGGGTTTACTGAAGCTTTCTTT. This sequence encodes CASSLEPGFTEAFF.

The table lists this clonotype with many counts. This sequence joins TRBV4-2 and TRBJ1-5, with 9 positions matching TRBD1. This CDR3 is built from 15 residues. Germline V lookup: CDR1 LGHNA, CDR2 YNFKEQ. The junction had 3 bases not matched to a gene; V was cut back by 1 base and J by 5 bases. This CDR3 reads CASSQGDRVHQPQHF. CDR3 bases: TGTGCCAGCAGCCAAGGGGACAGGGTGCATCAGCCCCAGCATTTT.

In its sample, this clonotype was seen many times. The rearrangement joins TRBV6-5 to TRBJ2-7; no firm D call. Germline V gene data show CDR1 as MNHEY and CDR2 as SVGAGI. The CDR3 runs 13 residues. V was pared by 0 bases and J by 5 bases, with 8 bases between. The CDR3 DNA sequence: TGTGCCAGCAGTTACTCAGGAAGCGACGAGCAGTACTTC. This codes for CASSYSGSDEQYF.

This clonotype was detected many times. V and J are TRBV7-6 and TRBJ2-1, with TRBD2 matching over 7 bases. The V segment lost 1 base and the J segment 8 bases; nucleotides outside the gene matches: 11. The V gene's germline CDR1 is SGHVS and CDR2 FNYEAQ. The CDR3 is 16 residues long. The DNA of the CDR3 is TGTGCCAGCAGCTTAGAGGCAAGCGGGGTCTGGGATGAGCAGTTCTTC. Encoded protein: CASSLEASGVWDEQFF.

Of note for this clonotype: A read error is possible here, since a much larger clone lies one base away. The J gene is TRBJ2-7, the V gene TRBV4-2, with 8 bases fitting TRBD1. Germline loops: CDR1 LGHNA, CDR2 YNFKEQ. The CDR3 consists of 14 residues. V lost 6 bases, J lost 2 bases, and 6 bases stayed unmatched. The DNA of the CDR3 is TGTGCCAGCAGTCGGGGGACAGGAACCTACGAGCAGTACTTC. Its translation: CASSRGTGTYEQYF.

About this clonotype itself: Since a much larger clone is just one base distant, this may be a read error. The V gene is TRBV2, the J gene TRBJ1-2, with TRBD1 matching over 7 bases. The CDR3 covers 14 residues. V dropped 5 bases and J dropped 6; count of bases not matched to a gene: 9. Germline V gives CDR1 SNHLY, CDR2 FYNNEI. CDR3 in amino acids: CASSQTGTSNGYTF. The CDR3 DNA reads TGTGCCAGCAGTCAGACAGGGACTTCCAATGGCTACACCTTC.

This clonotype was observed at least ten times. V usage is TRBV28 and J usage is TRBJ1-5; possible D gene TRBD1, 6 bases. This CDR3 comprises 16 residues. Trimming stripped 1 base from V and 3 bases from J, with 13 bases between. The germline V gene encodes CDR1 MDHEN and CDR2 SYDVKM. DNA of the CDR3: TGTGCCAGCAGTTTATCTGGGGGCTTAAACAATCAGCCCCAGCATTTT. Translated, it gives CASSLSGGLNNQPQHF.

This clonotype was seen repeatedly, ten times or more. The chain carries TRBV20-1 and TRBJ2-7; 9 bases are shared with TRBD2. The J segment lost 6 bases and the V segment lost 1 base, leaving 7 bases of the junction unmatched. The CDR3 has 14 residues. Germline V gene lookup returns CDR1 DFQATT and CDR2 SNEGSKA (reference sequence). CDR3 sequence reads: CSARGTSDVSEQYF. CDR3 sequence (DNA): TGCAGTGCTAGAGGGACTAGCGATGTCAGCGAGCAGTACTTC.

Only a few counts were recorded for this clonotype. The gene calls are TRBV14 and TRBJ2-7, with TRBD2 identical over 11 bases. Germline assignment: CDR1 SGHDN and CDR2 FVKESK. V lost 2 bases to trimming and J lost 6 bases; unmatched junction nucleotides: 6. The CDR3 consists of 15 residues. CDR3 DNA sequence: TGTGCCAGCAGCCAACGCCAACTAGCGGGGGTCGAGCAGTACTTC. Translated, it gives CASSQRQLAGVEQYF.

This clonotype was recorded many times. CDR3 region: CASSPTATGAGELFF. The CDR3 DNA reads TGTGCCAGCAGTCCCACCGCGACAGGCGCCGGGGAGCTGTTTTTT. The genes are TRBV27 and TRBJ2-2; possibly TRBD1 for D (6 bases). CDR3 size: 15 residues. CDR1 and CDR2 (germline): MNHEY, SMNVEV (reference sequence). V shed 5 bases and J shed 6 bases, with 16 bases lying between them.

In its sample, this clonotype was seen a few times. J is TRBJ2-5 and V is TRBV4-2; 10 positions match TRBD2. V shed 5 bases, J shed 4 bases, and the junction held 10 bases outside the gene matches. The CDR3 loop spans 16 amino acids. Germline V gene lookup returns CDR1 LGHNA and CDR2 YNFKEQ. This CDR3 is CASSSRALAGIETQYF. The DNA of the CDR3 is TGTGCCAGCAGCTCACGGGCACTAGCGGGGATAGAGACCCAGTACTTC.

This clonotype occurred a few times. V gene TRBV20-1 combines with J gene TRBJ1-2; TRBD1 agrees at 8 bases. Germline CDR1 is DFQATT and CDR2 is SNEGSKA (reference sequence). The J segment lost 4 bases and the V segment lost 0 bases, leaving 7 bases of the junction unmatched. This CDR3 has 15 amino acids. CDR3 DNA: TGCAGTGCTAGAGACCCAGGACAGGGTGTCTATGGCTACACCTTC. Translated: CSARDPGQGVYGYTF.

This rearrangement joins TRBV6-2 or TRBV6-3 to TRBJ2-1; D is perhaps TRBD2 (7 bases). V shed 6 bases and J shed 10 bases, with 16 bases lying between them. CDR3 size: 13 residues. Looked up from germline, CDR1 is MNHEY and CDR2 is SVGEGT. Here the CDR3 DNA reads TGTGCCAGCAGACCTAGAGGGGGGGAGGAGCAGTTCTTC. Its translation: CASRPRGGEEQFF.

The V and J genes are TRBV27 and TRBJ2-7; weak D call: TRBD1 (5 bases). CDR1 and CDR2 from the germline V gene are MNHEY and SMNVEV (reference sequence). V lost 5 bases and J lost 5, with 16 bases in between. The CDR3 runs to 14 residues. The CDR3 here is CASSTPGLWDEQYF. The CDR3 region has the DNA TGTGCCAGCAGTACCCCAGGGTTATGGGACGAGCAGTACTTC.

The table lists this clonotype with a few counts. The chain has TRBV28 and TRBJ2-2, with unresolved D. The V end lost 5 bases, the J end lost 1 base, and 11 bases lay between the germline ends. This CDR3 is 15 amino acids long. The germline V gene has CDR1 MDHEN and CDR2 SYDVKM. The CDR3 is CASSPGPGNTGELFF. DNA of the CDR3: TGTGCCAGCAGTCCTGGTCCAGGGAACACCGGGGAGCTGTTTTTT.

This clonotype was detected many times. V and J are TRBV6-1 and TRBJ1-5; the D is unclear. Trimming removed 2 bases at V and 7 bases at J, with 6 bases between. In germline, CDR1 is MNHNS, CDR2 SASEGT. The length of the CDR3 is 12 residues. The CDR3 reads CASSESGQPQHF. Here the CDR3 DNA reads TGTGCCAGCAGTGAATCGGGCCAGCCCCAGCATTTT.

The CDR3, as DNA: TGTGCCGGAGGATCGGGGGTGACTGAAGCTTTCTTT. This codes for CAGGSGVTEAFF. The chain uses TRBV5-8 and TRBJ1-1; D perhaps matches TRBD1 (5 bases). Trimming took off 10 bases at V and 5 bases at J, with 15 bases between the two ends. The CDR3 consists of 12 residues. The germline gives CDR1 SGHTS, CDR2 YDEGEE.

In its sample, this clonotype was seen many times. The chain has TRBV12-3 or TRBV12-4 and TRBJ1-6, with D perhaps matching TRBD1 (6 bases). V lost 3 bases to trimming and J lost 7 bases, with 10 bases between them. The CDR3 length is 14 residues. This chain's CDR3 is CASSLQGQNSPLHF. CDR3 DNA: TGTGCCAGCAGTTTGCAGGGGCAAAATTCACCCCTCCACTTT.

In this sample, this clonotype turned up a few times. The rearrangement uses TRBV29-1 and TRBJ2-2; TRBD1 matches at 11 bases. Germline V gene data show CDR1 as SQVTM and CDR2 as ANQGSEA. CDR3 size: 14 residues. Trimming at V came to 7 bases and at J to 4 bases, leaving 5 bases not matched to a gene. The DNA for the CDR3 is TGCAGCGGGACAGGGGGCGTCGGCACCGGGGAGCTGTTTTTT. Protein product: CSGTGGVGTGELFF.

V and J are TRBV10-2 and TRBJ2-2; D may be TRBD2 (5 bases). The CDR3 extends over 14 amino acids. Trimming left V 6 bases short and J 7 bases short, with 15 bases between. Germline values: CDR1 WSHSY, CDR2 SAAADI. The CDR3 sequence: CASRSGLEGGELFF. CDR3 DNA: TGCGCCAGCAGGTCCGGGCTTGAGGGCGGGGAGCTGTTTTTT.

This clonotype was seen only a few times. The chain links TRBV2 to TRBJ2-1; perhaps TRBD2 as D (5 bases). CDR1 and CDR2 from the germline V gene are SNHLY and FYNNEI. The CDR3 totals 15 residues. Trimming removed 2 bases from V and 3 bases from J, with 11 bases in between. In nucleotides, the CDR3 is TGTGCCAGCAGTGAAAGAGGGATTTACTACAATGAGCAGTTCTTC. Translating gives CASSERGIYYNEQFF.

This clonotype was seen at least ten times. V gene TRBV9 combines with J gene TRBJ2-2, with TRBD1 matching 8 bases. Per germline, CDR1 SGDLS and CDR2 YYNGEE. Unmatched junction bases numbered 4, after V lost 5 bases and J lost 7 bases. The CDR3 length is 13 residues. The CDR3 DNA reads TGTGCCAGCAGTGGGACAGGTTTCGGGGAGCTGTTTTTT. It translates to CASSGTGFGELFF.

Ten or more counts support this clonotype. The CDR3: CASSLRQGRNNEQFF. CDR3 sequence (DNA): TGTGCCAGCAGTTTACGACAGGGGCGAAACAATGAGCAGTTCTTC. The rearrangement joins TRBV7-6 to TRBJ2-1; 8 bases are a match to TRBD1. The CDR3 is 15 amino acids. Per germline, CDR1 SGHVS and CDR2 FNYEAQ. Losses at the gene ends were 6 bases for V and 5 bases for J; bases not matched to a gene: 9.

This clonotype has only a few counts. The chain is built from TRBV6-1 and TRBJ2-1; TRBD1 aligns across 9 bases. V lost 5 bases, J lost 1 base, and 3 bases stayed unmatched. This CDR3 is built from 15 residues. Germline CDR1 and CDR2: MNHNS and SASEGT. The CDR3 DNA reads TGTGCCAGCAGTACACAGGGGGCGTCCTACAATGAGCAGTTCTTC. It codes for CASSTQGASYNEQFF.

This chain uses TRBV27 with TRBJ1-5, with D unresolved. In germline, CDR1 is MNHEY, CDR2 SMNVEV (reference sequence). The CDR3 contains 13 residues. The germline V and J ends were trimmed by 6 bases and 5 bases, with 11 bases remaining between them. In nucleotides, the CDR3 is TGTGCCAGCAGCCAGACCGAGTATCAGCCCCAGCATTTT. Amino acids: CASSQTEYQPQHF.

V is TRBV7-9 and J is TRBJ2-2; the match to TRBD1 covers 10 bases. The CDR3 covers 14 residues. With V trimmed by 5 bases and J by 13 bases, 10 bases remained unmatched. Germline V lookup: CDR1 SEHNR, CDR2 FQNEAQ (reference sequence). The CDR3: CASSTRDRGFRLFF. CDR3 bases: TGTGCCAGCAGCACCCGGGACAGGGGCTTTCGGCTGTTTTTT. Using reference TRBV7-9 and TRBJ2-2 for the parts outside the CDR3, the full variable domain is DTGVSQNPRHKITKRGQNVTFRCDPISEHNRLYWYRQTLGQGPEFLTYFQNEAQLEKSRLLSDRFSAERPKGSFSTLEIQRTEQGDSAMYLCASSTRDRGFRLFFGEGSRLTVL.

The rearrangement links TRBV20-1 to TRBJ2-2, with 9 bases matching TRBD2. Trimming removed 6 bases from V and 0 bases from J; junction bases left unmatched: 14. Per germline, CDR1 DFQATT and CDR2 SNEGSKA (reference sequence). The CDR3 has 18 amino acids. DNA of the CDR3: TGCAGTGCGAGGGGGGGGGGGATAGCGGGGGCGAACACCGGGGAGCTGTTTTTT. Translation: CSARGGGIAGANTGELFF.

V and J are TRBV28 and TRBJ1-5; D uncertain. V was pared by 10 bases and J by 2 bases, with 9 bases between. From germline, CDR1 is MDHEN and CDR2 SYDVKM. This CDR3 has 12 residues. The CDR3 region has the DNA TGTGCCACCGATCGGGGCAATCAGCCCCAGCATTTT. It codes for CATDRGNQPQHF.

As to this clonotype: It may be a read error: a sequence one base away is much more abundant. This chain joins TRBV6-5 and TRBJ1-1; D is unclear. The length of the CDR3 is 13 residues. CDR1 and CDR2 from the germline V gene are MNHEY and SVGAGI. CDR3 sequence reads: CASSYKRNTETFF. CDR3 DNA sequence: TGTGCCAGCAGTTACAAGAGGAACACTGAAACTTTCTTT.